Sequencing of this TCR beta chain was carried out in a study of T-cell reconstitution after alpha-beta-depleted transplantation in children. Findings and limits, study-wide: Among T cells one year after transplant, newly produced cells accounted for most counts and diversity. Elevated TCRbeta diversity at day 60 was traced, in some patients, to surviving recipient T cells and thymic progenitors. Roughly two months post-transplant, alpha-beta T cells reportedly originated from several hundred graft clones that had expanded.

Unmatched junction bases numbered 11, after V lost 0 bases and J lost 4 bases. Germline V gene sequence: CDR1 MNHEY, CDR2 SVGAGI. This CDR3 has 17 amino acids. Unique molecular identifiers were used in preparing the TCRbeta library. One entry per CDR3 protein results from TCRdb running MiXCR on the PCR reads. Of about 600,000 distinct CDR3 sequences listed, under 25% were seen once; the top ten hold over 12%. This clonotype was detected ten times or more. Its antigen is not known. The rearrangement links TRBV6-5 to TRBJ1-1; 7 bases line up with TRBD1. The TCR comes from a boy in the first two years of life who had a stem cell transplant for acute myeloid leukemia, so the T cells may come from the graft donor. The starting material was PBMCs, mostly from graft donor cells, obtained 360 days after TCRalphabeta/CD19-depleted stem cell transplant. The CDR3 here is CASSYSGQRRQGTEAFF. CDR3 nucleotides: TGTGCCAGCAGTTACTCGGGACAGAGGCGCCAAGGCACTGAAGCTTTCTTT.